The text below deals with one T cell receptor (beta chain). Antigen unknown. CDR3 length equals 14 residues. The germline gives CDR1 SGHRS, CDR2 YFSETQ. V gave up 4 bases and J gave up 2 bases, with 12 bases separating them. The PCR had 60 Vbeta and 13 Jbeta primers. Produced via immunoSEQ multiplex PCR; TCRdb's table is partial and in-frame only. The profile covers 95,000 to 150,000 clones, with approximately 72% appearing a single time and about 1.5% taken by the ten largest. The data were obtained in a study of cytomegalovirus exposure and HLA in healthy donors. Whole-study context: T cells numbering about 179 million yielded approximately 120 million unique TCR beta sequences in an earlier analysis.

Whole-study findings and limits: Most sequenced TCRs were rare (though some public TCRs occurred in many donors). Associated with HLA alleles at 0.05 false discovery rate in a later analysis were about 17,000 TCR beta sequences. With high specificity and sensitivity, the classifier reportedly diagnosed cytomegalovirus status.

The rearrangement joins TRBV5-1 to TRBJ1-1; maybe TRBD1 (6 bases). Sample: PBMCs. The receptor comes from a young man in good health and CMV-seronegative. This CDR3 is CASSPPRGNTEAFF. The CDR3 DNA reads TGCGCCAGCAGCCCCCCCAGGGGTAACACTGAAGCTTTCTTT.